The clone carrying this T cell receptor beta chain showed up many times. Its target is unknown. This record belongs to a study of T cells in Graves' hyperthyroidism and ophthalmopathy. Study-wide results and caveats: Blood also held most thyroid clonotypes expanded beyond 0.001. Ophthalmopathy was predicted by the model a median of about six months ahead of onset.

RNA transcripts served as the template for amplifying TCR beta CDR3 regions. An initial round of RT-PCR targeting the TCR CDR3 relied on the HTBI primer set. MiXCR, run by TCRdb on the multiplex PCR reads, gives a single entry per CDR3 protein. The table has approximately 630,000 distinct CDR3 sequences, about 16% seen once; the top ten hold 3.8%. The study excluded patients with uncontrolled infection, other autoimmune disease, pregnancy or lactation. Each 10 ml fresh peripheral blood draw supplied the PBMCs. The length of the CDR3 is 15 residues. V lost 4 bases and J lost 7; bases outside the gene matches: 10. Germline V gives CDR1 DFQATT, CDR2 SNEGSKA (reference sequence).

J is TRBJ1-6 and V is TRBV20-1, with 7 bases identical to TRBD1. Input material: blood. The sequence came from a woman in her twenties or thirties with Graves' hyperthyroidism. The CDR3 is CSANNRDSRNSPLHF. CDR3 sequence (DNA): TGCAGTGCTAACAACCGGGACAGTAGGAATTCACCCCTCCACTTT.